The TCR beta chain under discussion was sequenced for a study of monozygotic twins with inflammatory bowel disease (dated by TCRdb to about 2019). In the study overall: In total, approximately 30 monozygotic twin pairs made up the full study: 19 Danish pairs, all IBD-discordant, plus nine German pairs, of which four were IBD-concordant and five were IBD-discordant. The search for disease-associated traits relied mainly on comparing IBD patients with their genetically identical healthy co-twins within discordant pairs. Each individual had, on average, about 151 000 unique TCRalpha sequences and 181 000 unique TCRbeta sequences available for analysis.

From each donor, a roughly 2.5 ml peripheral blood sample was collected into PAXgene tubes and stored at -80 degrees C. Without any T cell sorting, total RNA was extracted from whole blood using the PAXgene blood miRNA kit on an automated QIAcube. Peripheral blood from monozygotic twin pairs who were concordant or discordant for inflammatory bowel disease underwent deep TCRalpha and TCRbeta repertoire profiling using unique molecular barcoding. Smoking habits were recorded for all twin pairs, and individuals were classified as current, former or never smokers. The research as a whole found: Compared with healthy twins, IBD patients shared fewer clonotypes with other individuals, and the difference was most pronounced in patients with signs of disease activity. The results gave no support for a single strong signal or clonotype linked to IBD. Repertoire similarity did not differ between concordant and discordant twins, possibly due to limited statistical power. The analysis was unable to tell different T cell subtypes apart. IBD patients had lower TCRbeta repertoire diversity, measured by the inverse Simpson index, than their healthy co-twins. Because patients received different immunosuppressive treatments, the repertoires may have picked up extra background noise and variability between individuals.

Libraries were made using 5' RACE. Preparation of each TCR library used 3,000 to 4,000 ng of total RNA. For each sample, cDNA was synthesized in eight separate reactions using SMARTScribe reverse transcriptase. During cDNA synthesis, unique molecular identifiers containing a 6-nucleotide sample barcode were introduced by template switching. TCRalpha and TCRbeta cDNA was amplified by two nested PCRs of about 15 and 9 cycles, with bead purification after each PCR. Before amplification, the cDNA was both treated with uracil DNA-glycosylase and purified with the QIAquick PCR purification kit. The second PCR added Illumina TruSeq-compatible adapters along with sample-specific barcodes. Library quality and concentration were checked on TapeStation and Qubit, and libraries were pooled at approximately 4.7 ng each. Sequencing of the pooled libraries was done on an Illumina HiSeq2500 single-index Rapid Run using custom sequencing primers and 2 x 100 bp reads. In the source study's methods: MiGEC version 1.2.6 was used for UMI-based consensus assembly to correct PCR and sequencing errors. MiXCR version 2.1.1 was used for V(D)J alignment, clonotype assembly and CDR3 extraction. Normalisation of gene usage, clonotype sharing and MAIT/NKT TCR abundance was achieved by analysing the top 1000, 10 000 and 20 000 clonotypes per sample. Diversity was computed as the inverse Simpson index with the vegan R package after downsampling to 27 000 UMIs. Paired Mann-Whitney U tests were applied to discordant twin pairs, with Benjamini-Hochberg correction for multiple testing. TCRdb reanalyzed the reads, keeping one entry per CDR3 protein sequence and omitting DNA. These V and J calls rely on TCRdb rather than the paper's analysis. The sample's clone listing holds some 170,000 distinct CDR3 sequences. Jointly, the top ten make up approximately 7.4% of the sample.

About this clonotype: Its antigen is currently not known.

CDR1 SEHNR and CDR2 FQNEAQ were looked up in the germline V gene (reference sequence). The CDR3, cysteine through phenylalanine, is 14 amino acids long. Nucleotide data are not available. This receptor was taken from a human donor with ulcerative colitis or Crohn's disease, or a healthy co-twin of an affected twin (not recorded which). The V and J genes are TRBV7-9 and TRBJ2-3. What was sequenced was blood. CDR3 loop: CAGSLVRLTDTQYF.